The TCR delta chain described here comes from a study of gamma-delta chains in newborns, infants, children. Whole-study context: Microbial exposure reportedly drives polyclonal innate γδ T cell expansion after birth.

This clone was counted a few times. Just one base apart from a much larger clone, this may be a read error. This same CDR3 is encoded by further DNA sequences in the sample. V trimming: 1 base; J trimming: 0 bases; junction bases outside the gene matches: 6. CDR1 and CDR2 from the germline V gene are GEAIGNYY and EKD. CDR3 length equals 16 residues. TCRdb fed the reads to CATT. The data hold about 6,900 delta-chain clones, with around 10% observed a single time. This clonotype was sampled from a child who was a newborn, infant or young child, either healthy, febrile or measles-vaccinated (not recorded which). Sequenced sample: blood. The chain has TRDV2 and TRDJ1; 8 positions agree with TRDD3. CDR3 residues: CACDTVLLGDTDKLIF. CDR3 sequence (DNA): TGTGCCTGTGACACGGTTTTACTGGGGGACACCGATAAACTCATCTTT.